Listed below are T cell receptor beta chains from one sample, sequenced in a study of vaccination effects on CD4 cells after COVID-19. Some clones are missing from TCRdb's copy, which holds only in-frame ones; the method was immunoSEQ multiplex PCR. This sample has tens of thousands of clones, with roughly 78% found just once. These TCRs are of unknown antigen specificity. The material sequenced was CD4+ T cells from PBMCs cultured with HCoV-OC43 spike peptides, taken after COVID-19 vaccination. These receptors were taken from a human donor who received a COVID-19 vaccine. Both conserved end residues are part of each CDR3. The D gene is left open where the match is weak. The size field is filled for only some rows; it gives once, few, many or a size class.

clone_size	v_call	j_call	d_call	cdr3_nt	cdr3_aa
.	TRBV6-2/TRBV6-3	TRBJ1-1	.	TGTGCCAGCAGTAAGTCCTCCACGAACACTGAAGCTTTCTTT	CASSKSSTNTEAFF
once	TRBV5-6	TRBJ2-1	TRBD1	TGTGCCAGCAGCCAGATTTCAGGGGGTATCTACAATGAGCAGTTCTTC	CASSQISGGIYNEQFF
.	TRBV28	TRBJ2-1	TRBD2	TGTGCCAGCAGTTTATATGGCGGGGGGCACAATGAGCAGTTCTTC	CASSLYGGGHNEQFF
.	TRBV9	TRBJ1-1	.	TGTGCCAGCAGCGGCGGGACGTTTGGTGAAGCTTTCTTT	CASSGGTFGEAFF
.	TRBV6-5	TRBJ2-3	TRBD2	TGTGCCAGCAGTTTTTTAGCGGGGAGTACAGATACGCAGTATTTT	CASSFLAGSTDTQYF
.	TRBV9	TRBJ1-3	.	TGTGCCAGCAACCGGGGCTCTGGAAACACCATATATTTT	CASNRGSGNTIYF
.	TRBV6-5	TRBJ1-1	TRBD1	TGTGCCAGCAGGACAGGGGCTTTAAACACTGAAGCTTTCTTT	CASRTGALNTEAFF
.	TRBV7-2	TRBJ1-3	.	TGTGCCAGCAGCGTCCAAGGGGCTGGAAACACCATATATTTT	CASSVQGAGNTIYF
.	TRBV19	TRBJ2-5	.	TGTGCCAGCAGATCCAGGCAGATGCTTCAAGAGACCCAGTACTTC	CASRSRQMLQETQYF
.	TRBV6-5	TRBJ1-2	TRBD1	TGTGCCAGCAGTTCTACCGGGACAGGGGGTGGAGGCTACACCTTC	CASSSTGTGGGGYTF
.	TRBV19	TRBJ2-1	TRBD1	TGTGCCAGTAGTAACGTCGACAGGGTTCTGTGGAATGAGCAGTTCTTC	CASSNVDRVLWNEQFF
.	TRBV18	TRBJ1-1	.	TGTGCCAGCTCACCTATGGACAGTCAGAACACTGAAGCTTTCTTT	CASSPMDSQNTEAFF
few	TRBV2	TRBJ1-1	.	TGTGCCAGCCACAGGGAGGGGGGGACTGAAGCTTTCTTT	CASHREGGTEAFF
.	TRBV19	TRBJ2-6	TRBD1	TGTGCCAGTACCCCGGGGACAGCCCCTCTCTCTGGGGCCAACGTCCTGACTTTC	CASTPGTAPLSGANVLTF
.	TRBV2	TRBJ2-5	.	TGTGCCAGCAATGCCGAGCGGGCAGAGACCCAGTACTTC	CASNAERAETQYF
few	TRBV12-5	TRBJ2-5	TRBD1	TGTGCTAGTGGTTTGGTACCTGATGGACAGGTGGGGGTTAGAGAGACCCAGTACTTC	CASGLVPDGQVGVRETQYF
.	TRBV7-2	TRBJ1-1	TRBD1	TGTGCCTGGGGACAGGGGTCGGGCACTGAAGCTTTCTTT	CAWGQGSGTEAFF
.	TRBV7-3	TRBJ2-5	.	TGTGCCAGCAGCCGATCGGGACGGTCGGCTGTGGAGACCCAGTACTTC	CASSRSGRSAVETQYF
.	TRBV3-1/TRBV3-2	TRBJ1-1	.	TGTGCCAGCAGCCAAGGGACAGCTATGAACACTGAAGCTTTCTTT	CASSQGTAMNTEAFF
few	TRBV4-1	TRBJ1-3	.	TGCGCCAGCAGCCACGCCGGGACGACAGGAGCGGTCTCTGGAAACACCATATATTTT	CASSHAGTTGAVSGNTIYF
.	TRBV6-2/TRBV6-3	TRBJ2-3	.	TGTGCCAGCAGTTACCCCCCTCGCACAGATACGCAGTATTTT	CASSYPPRTDTQYF
.	TRBV28	TRBJ1-5	.	TGTGCCAGCAGGGTGGGCGGCGGGAGCAATCAGCCCCAGCATTTT	CASRVGGGSNQPQHF
few	TRBV5-1	TRBJ1-4	.	TGCGCCAGCAGCTTGGTAGGAGGAAAACTGTTTTTT	CASSLVGGKLFF
.	TRBV6-5	TRBJ2-2	TRBD1	TGTGCCAGCAACAGGGGGCTATCCGGGGAGCTGTTTTTT	CASNRGLSGELFF
.	TRBV7-2	TRBJ1-6	.	TGTGCCAGCAGCTTACCGGGAAATTCACCCCTCCACTTT	CASSLPGNSPLHF
once	TRBV19	TRBJ1-5	.	TGTGCCAGTAGTATAGCGGGGGGCGCGGGACAGCCCCAGCATTTT	CASSIAGGAGQPQHF
.	TRBV28	TRBJ2-1	.	TGTGCCAGCAGTTCCAACACAGGGCGGAATGAGCAGTTCTTC	CASSSNTGRNEQFF